A single sample is the source of the 25 T cell receptor beta chains below, sequenced in a study of cytomegalovirus exposure and HLA in healthy donors. Clones were sequenced by immunoSEQ multiplex PCR, and TCRdb holds only the in-frame ones, with some missing. The table records 60,000 to 70,000 clones, approximately 92% of them present only once. Sequencing used PBMCs. The receptors were sampled from a man aged 18 to 35 in good health and CMV-seropositive.

The chain carries TRBV5-4 and TRBJ2-3; TRBD2 is a possible D gene (5 bases). The CDR3 has 15 amino acids. Germline V gives CDR1 SGHNT, CDR2 YYREEE (reference sequence). V lost 2 bases, J lost 4 bases, and 14 bases lay in between. The CDR3 DNA reads TGTGCCAGCAGCTTCTCCGCCTTGGAGGCAGATACGCAGTATTTT. This codes for CASSFSALEADTQYF.

This sequence joins TRBV19 and TRBJ2-7; maybe TRBD1 (6 bases). CDR1 and CDR2 from the germline V gene are LNHDA and SQIVND (reference sequence). V was trimmed by 6 bases and J by 5 bases, leaving 20 bases between them. The CDR3 is 15 residues long. The CDR3 is CASSPTGRGSDEQYF. CDR3 in DNA: TGTGCCAGTAGCCCAACGGGCAGGGGCTCGGACGAGCAGTACTTC.

V gene TRBV19 combines with J gene TRBJ2-3; D is possibly TRBD2 (5 bases). Deletions cut 8 bases from V and 0 bases from J, with 15 bases between. This CDR3 comprises 15 residues. Germline assignment: CDR1 LNHDA and CDR2 SQIVND (reference sequence). CDR3 in DNA: TGTGCCAGTGCTGACCGGACTGGGAGCACAGATACGCAGTATTTT. Its protein product is CASADRTGSTDTQYF.

This clone was counted once. The chain couples TRBV21-1 to TRBJ2-3; the table's D call of TRBD1 was not tested on the DNA. TRBV21-1 is a documented pseudogene. The CDR3 consists of 16 residues. CDR3 nucleotides: TGTGCCAGCAGCCCGGGACAGGGGAGGTGGGGATATACGCAGTATTTT. Residues: CASSPGQGRWGYTQYF.

In nucleotides, the CDR3 is TGTGCCAGCAGCTCTGGGACAGGGGGCGATGAGCAGTTCTTC. Encoded protein: CASSSGTGGDEQFF. This sequence joins TRBV27 and TRBJ2-1, with 12 bases aligning to TRBD1. The CDR3 has 14 amino acids. V lost 6 bases and J lost 8; bases outside the gene matches: 5. Per germline, CDR1 MNHEY and CDR2 SMNVEV (reference sequence).

The chain has TRBV6-5 and TRBJ2-7, with 7 bases lining up with TRBD2. The ends lost 11 bases at V and 3 bases at J; junction bases unmatched: 7. The CDR3 is made up of 12 amino acids. Germline V gives CDR1 MNHEY, CDR2 SVGAGI. In nucleotides, the CDR3 is TGTGCCTCGCGAGCGGGGATCTACGAGCAGTACTTC. This gives the protein CASRAGIYEQYF.

The V gene is TRBV6-1, the J gene TRBJ2-7; 7 bases match TRBD2. Germline V gene data show CDR1 as MNHNS and CDR2 as SASEGT. Trimming at V came to 3 bases and at J to 5 bases, leaving 13 bases not matched to a gene. CDR3 size: 16 residues. The chain's CDR3 is CASSDSLAGDRNEQYF. The CDR3 coding sequence is TGTGCCAGCAGTGACAGCCTGGCGGGAGATAGAAACGAGCAGTACTTC.

J is TRBJ2-7 and V is TRBV27; D possibly corresponds to TRBD1 (6 bases). V shed 5 bases and J shed 2 bases, with 10 bases lying between them. Per the germline V gene, CDR1 is MNHEY and CDR2 is SMNVEV (reference sequence). The CDR3 spans 13 residues. CDR3 nucleotide sequence: TGTGCCAGCAGTAGGGGGTGGGCCTACGAGCAGTACTTC. Protein product: CASSRGWAYEQYF.

The V call is TRBV5-8, the J call TRBJ2-4; no clear D gene. V lost 3 bases to trimming and J lost 11 bases, with 9 bases between them. The V gene's germline CDR1 is SGHTS and CDR2 YDEGEE. The CDR3 length is 11 residues. This CDR3 is CASSSRSVQYF. In DNA form, the CDR3 reads TGTGCCAGCAGCTCGCGATCTGTTCAGTACTTC. Filled out from reference TRBV5-8 and TRBJ2-4, the complete variable domain reads EAGVTQSPTHLIKTRGQQATLRCSPISGHTSVYWYQQALGLGLQFLLWYDEGEERNRGNFPPRFSGRQFPNYSSELNVNALELEDSALYLCASSSRSVQYFGAGTRLSVL.

This chain connects TRBV28 to TRBJ2-7; D may be TRBD2 (6 bases). Germline V CDR1 and CDR2: MDHEN, SYDVKM. CDR3 length equals 15 residues. The ends were cut back, 5 bases at V and 5 bases at J, with 19 bases in the middle. CDR3 sequence: CASSNRLVLGDEQYF. DNA of the CDR3: TGTGCCAGCAGTAACCGACTAGTCCTGGGGGACGAGCAGTACTTC. Looking up the rest from reference TRBV28 and TRBJ2-7 gives the full variable domain: DVKVTQSSRYLVKRTGEKVFLECVQDMDHENMFWYRQDPGLGLRLIYFSYDVKMKEKGDIPEGYSVSREKKERFSLILESASTNQTSMYLCASSNRLVLGDEQYFGPGTRLTVT.

The V gene is TRBV28, the J gene TRBJ1-5, with TRBD1 identical over 9 bases. CDR1 is MDHEN and CDR2 is SYDVKM in the germline V gene. The trim removed 5 bases at V and 6 bases at J, leaving 5 bases unmatched. There are 14 residues in the CDR3. The CDR3 sequence: CASSTGTGIQPQHF. The CDR3 coding sequence is TGTGCCAGCAGTACCGGGACAGGGATTCAGCCCCAGCATTTT.

This chain uses TRBV13 with TRBJ2-4; TRBD2 is a possible D gene (5 bases). The CDR3 has 14 amino acids. In germline, CDR1 is PRHDT, CDR2 FYEKMQ (reference sequence). Trimming stripped 4 bases from V and 3 bases from J, with 10 bases between. The DNA of the CDR3 is TGTGCCAGCAGCTCGAGGGTAGGCAAAAACATTCAGTACTTC. Its translation is CASSSRVGKNIQYF.

V usage is TRBV5-6 and J usage is TRBJ2-7; no clear D. CDR1 is SGHDT, CDR2 YYEEEE, per germline. Trimming took off 0 bases at V and 4 bases at J, with 5 bases between the two ends. The length of the CDR3 is 12 residues. The CDR3 loop reads CASSLDGYEQYF. CDR3 coding DNA: TGTGCCAGCAGCTTGGACGGGTACGAGCAGTACTTC.

The genes are TRBV6-5 and TRBJ2-1; 8 bases match TRBD2. Trimming removed 5 bases from V and 4 bases from J; junction bases left unmatched: 7. CDR3 length: 15 residues. From germline, CDR1 is MNHEY and CDR2 SVGAGI. The CDR3 region has the DNA TGTGCCAGCAGTCTTGCCGGCGGGGGGTACAATGAGCAGTTCTTC. This encodes CASSLAGGGYNEQFF.

This clone was detected only once. This rearrangement joins TRBV2 to TRBJ2-7; weak D call: TRBD1 (6 bases). The germline V gene has CDR1 SNHLY and CDR2 FYNNEI. This CDR3 comprises 14 residues. Trimming took 6 bases from V and 0 from J, leaving 12 bases between them. CDR3 residues: CASSTDRSSYEQYF. The CDR3 coding sequence is TGTGCCAGCAGCACCGACAGGAGCTCCTACGAGCAGTACTTC.

J is TRBJ1-3 and V is TRBV11-2; tentative D call: TRBD1 (6 bases). V was pared by 5 bases and J by 0 bases, with 20 bases between. The CDR3 extends over 18 amino acids. Looked up from germline, CDR1 is SGHAT and CDR2 is FQNNGV. The CDR3 sequence is CASSPIRQDHYSGNTIYF. The DNA for the CDR3 is TGTGCCAGCAGCCCAATCCGACAGGACCATTACTCTGGAAACACCATATATTTT.

This chain joins TRBV5-1 and TRBJ1-4, with D tentatively TRBD1 (5 bases). Trimming removed 1 base at V and 8 bases at J, with 15 bases between. The CDR3 is made up of 15 amino acids. Germline V gene sequence: CDR1 SGHRS, CDR2 YFSETQ. The CDR3 DNA reads as TGCGCCAGCAGCTTGAGTGGGAGGGGCAAAGAAAAACTGTTTTTT. Translation: CASSLSGRGKEKLFF.

The rearrangement joins TRBV6-1 to TRBJ2-3; a possible D gene is TRBD1 (5 bases). Germline V lookup: CDR1 MNHNS, CDR2 SASEGT. Trimming pared 7 bases from V and 3 bases from J, leaving 17 bases between. The CDR3 consists of 15 residues. In DNA form, the CDR3 reads TGTGCCAGCACCACCTGGCAGGGTGGGACAGATACGCAGTATTTT. Translation: CASTTWQGGTDTQYF.

The J gene is TRBJ2-7, the V gene TRBV2; the match to TRBD1 covers 8 bases. J was trimmed by 3 bases and V by 6 bases; bases with no gene match: 4. Germline V lookup: CDR1 SNHLY, CDR2 FYNNEI. The CDR3 consists of 13 residues. In DNA, the CDR3 is TGTGCCAGCAGCGGAGACAGGGGCTACGAGCAGTACTTC. This codes for CASSGDRGYEQYF.

Regarding this clone: At one end, the junction sequence differs from germline, possibly due to a read error. The chain recombines TRBV7-7 with TRBJ2-5; 9 bases fit TRBD2. The germline V gene has CDR1 SSHAT and CDR2 FNYEAQ (reference sequence). There are 17 residues in the CDR3. Here the CDR3 DNA reads TGTGCTAGCAGCCCCCCGGGGGCTAGCGGGAATTGGGAGACCCAGTACTTC. Protein product: CASSPPGASGNWETQYF.

The genes are TRBV18 and TRBJ2-7, with a tentative D call TRBD1 (6 bases). Germline V lookup: CDR1 KGHSH, CDR2 LQKENI. The CDR3 is made up of 12 amino acids. Trimming took off 4 bases at V and 7 bases at J, with 11 bases between the two ends. The CDR3 region has the DNA TGTGCCAGCTCACTCGGGACAAATGAGCAGTACTTC. Protein product: CASSLGTNEQYF.

The rearrangement links TRBV4-1 to TRBJ2-1; 12 bases agree with TRBD2. V gave up 0 bases and J gave up 2 bases; unmatched junction bases: 5. The length of the CDR3 is 18 residues. The germline gives CDR1 MGHRA, CDR2 YSYEKL. The CDR3 region is CASSQDRRLAGAYNEQFF. In DNA, the CDR3 is TGCGCCAGCAGCCAAGATCGCCGACTAGCGGGGGCCTACAATGAGCAGTTCTTC.

The chain uses TRBV5-1 and TRBJ2-1, with TRBD1 identical over 7 bases. CDR1 and CDR2 from the germline V gene are SGHRS and YFSETQ. This CDR3 region has 16 residues. Losses at the gene ends were 0 bases for V and 6 bases for J; bases not matched to a gene: 9. CDR3 region: CASSLADRLEGNEQFF. The CDR3 bases are TGCGCCAGCAGCTTGGCGGACAGGTTAGAGGGCAATGAGCAGTTCTTC.

Regarding this clone: Other DNA sequences of this sample code for an identical CDR3. This sequence joins TRBV2 and TRBJ2-1, with 12 nucleotides matching TRBD2. Trimming at V came to 2 bases and at J to 9 bases, leaving 5 bases not matched to a gene. From germline, CDR1 is SNHLY and CDR2 FYNNEI. This CDR3 comprises 15 residues. The CDR3 region has the DNA TGTGCCAGCAGTGAACTAGCGGGAGGGCCTGGTGAGCAGTTCTTC. It yields the protein CASSELAGGPGEQFF.

The chain recombines TRBV29-1 with TRBJ1-1; possible D gene TRBD1, 5 bases. The germline CDR1 and CDR2 sequences are SQVTM and ANQGSEA. The CDR3 spans 11 residues. V was trimmed by 2 bases and J by 10 bases, leaving 11 bases between them. Here the CDR3 reads CSVEIDSAAFF. The CDR3 nucleotides are TGCAGCGTTGAAATTGACAGTGCAGCTTTCTTT.